This TCR beta chain is drawn from a study of T cell repertoires in aging, cancer and after chemotherapy (dated by TCRdb to the late 2010s). For the wider study: Donors spanned six age groups from 30 or younger to 70 or older, with at least three individuals per group. In the solid tumor group, paired pre- and post-chemotherapy samples were obtained from brain tumor (glioblastoma) patients receiving temozolomide-based therapy. Several million TCR reads were contained in the full dataset. The study profiled peripheral blood TCR beta repertoires from healthy donors and cancer patients to examine immunoaging and T cell reconstitution after chemotherapy. Alongside approximately 95 healthy donors serving as a reference group, the cohort included approximately 210 cancer patients, of whom more than 90 had hematological cancers and 124 had solid cancers.

Instead of sorted cells or RNA, genomic DNA extracted from peripheral blood served as the source for amplifying TCR beta rearrangements. Rearranged TRB sequences spanning V, D and J segments were amplified by multiplex touch-down PCR using a mixed TRB-A/B primer pool. Illumina adapters and sample indices were attached to the amplicons in two consecutive PCR reactions using Phusion HS II polymerase. The amplicons were purified from gel with the NucleoSpin Gel and PCR Clean-up kit and then assessed with Qubit and an Agilent 2100 Bioanalyzer. Sequencing of the libraries was done on an Illumina MiSeq with paired-end, single-indexed 600-cycle runs. The original methods were these. MiXCR versions 2.12 and 3.0.5 were used to process the TRB sequences. Each unique CDR3 nucleotide sequence counted as one clone, and only productive sequences with at least two reads were retained. The repertoire metrics were Shannon diversity, evenness, clonality (defined as one minus evenness), and alpha-parameterized diversity profiles covering alpha 0 to 5. The IGoR algorithm was used to calculate generation probabilities of clones in the paired pre- and post-chemotherapy samples. TCRdb cleaned the public reads at Q25 with fastp, built clones with MiXCR and kept in-frame beta chains. Rows with a matching CDR3 protein are joined into one entry that keeps the most common DNA and genes. The V and J calls, along with clone size, are taken from TCRdb and not from the paper's own processing. The sample yields more than 1,000 distinct CDR3 sequences; roughly a fifth were counted once. The ten biggest clones cover around two thirds of the sample.

V is clipped by 5 bases and J by 2 bases, and the sequence between their germline boundaries is 7 bases long. The CDR3 sequence holds 13 residues, the cysteine and phenylalanine included. Only the CDR3 portion is preserved as DNA: 39 bases, with reading frame beginning at the first base. Findings and caveats that apply to the study as a whole: Median generation probability increased over the chemotherapy interval in both cancer cohorts, suggesting repertoire reconstitution through rebound thymic output. The authors noted that the repertoire data do not allow conclusions about immunological memory after chemotherapy. Declining TCR diversity with age in healthy donors was mainly explained by loss of richness; in cancer patients, loss of evenness also contributed. Compared with age-matched healthy donors, untreated patients with hematological or solid cancers had significantly lower TCR diversity and higher clonality in blood.

By how much of the sample it makes up, this clonotype is medium-sized (0.01 to 0.1%). This receptor's antigen is unknown. Base qualities are not at hand, and no much larger clone is one base apart. Sequencing was carried out using blood. The sequence was obtained from a human donor with a solid tumor. This receptor chain uses TRBV12-3 or TRBV12-4 and TRBJ1-3; TRBD1 is perhaps the D gene, given 5 matching bases. The nucleotide sequence is given as TGTGCCAGCAGTCAACAGGCTGGAAACACCATATATTTT. This codes for CASSQQAGNTIYF.